These 11 T cell receptor beta chains originate from one sample sequenced in a study of type 1 regulatory T cells. In TCRdb, the reads were re-called with MiXCR into one record per CDR3 protein. The sample lists about 24,000 distinct CDR3 sequences, roughly 72% seen once, with less than 15% in the top ten. These receptors have no known antigen. Sequencing input: cultured T cells, either the whole culture or a sorted T cell fraction (not recorded which). Subset noted: Tr1-enriched cell product generated in vitro against host alloantigens. Receptors were obtained from a human donor in good health.

Here the CDR3 DNA reads TGCGCCAGCAGAGCGGTGAGGGGGCTGGGCAATGAGCAGTTCTTC. Its translation: CASRAVRGLGNEQFF. The chain carries TRBV5-1 and TRBJ2-1, with 7 bases matching TRBD1. This CDR3 has 15 amino acids. CDR1 SGHRS and CDR2 YFSETQ come from the germline V gene. V lost 5 bases and J lost 6; bases outside the gene matches: 11.

The chain is built from TRBV5-1 and TRBJ2-6; perhaps TRBD2 as D (5 bases). Trimming pared 0 bases from V and 3 bases from J, leaving 13 bases between. The germline gives CDR1 SGHRS, CDR2 YFSETQ. This CDR3 has 17 residues. Written as DNA, the CDR3 is TGCGCCAGCAGCTTGGAATTGCGGGCTAGTGGGGCCAACGTCCTGACTTTC. Protein product: CASSLELRASGANVLTF. The full variable domain, with the rest looked up from reference TRBV5-1 and TRBJ2-6, is KAGVTQTPRYLIKTRGQQVTLSCSPISGHRSVSWYQQTPGQGLQFLFEYFSETQRNKGNFPGRFSGRQFSNSRSEMNVSTLELGDSALYLCASSLELRASGANVLTFGAGSRLTVL.

The J gene is TRBJ1-2, the V gene TRBV18; D is unclear. Trimming removed 5 bases at V and 7 bases at J, with 14 bases between. From germline, CDR1 is KGHSH and CDR2 LQKENI. The CDR3 loop spans 13 amino acids. For the CDR3, the DNA is TGTGCCAGCTCAACGCTCCAATCGGGTGGCTACACCTTC. Protein product: CASSTLQSGGYTF.

Only a few counts were recorded for this clonotype. This sequence joins TRBV21-1 and TRBJ1-5. TRBV21-1 corresponds to a pseudogene. This CDR3 spans 17 amino acids. CDR3 DNA: TGTGCCAGCAGCAAAGCGTTCACAGTTTGGAGCAATCAGCCCCAGCATTTT. It is translated as CASSKAFTVWSNQPQHF.

The rearrangement links TRBV7-2 to TRBJ1-2, with D perhaps TRBD1 (5 bases). The CDR3 is 15 amino acids. Between the trimmed V and J ends, which lost 1 base and 6 bases, there was a span of 15 bases. CDR1 is SGHTA, CDR2 FQGNSA, per germline. The CDR3: CASSLVISGVDGYTF. The CDR3 region has the DNA TGTGCCAGCAGCTTAGTTATTTCGGGGGTGGATGGCTACACCTTC.

J is TRBJ1-4 and V is TRBV5-5, with 7 bases aligning to TRBD1. The germline gives CDR1 SGHKS, CDR2 YYEKEE (reference sequence). The CDR3 is 17 amino acids. J lost 1 base, V lost 0 bases, and 6 bases had no gene match. CDR3 sequence (DNA): TGTGCCAGCAGCTTGGACCTGCAGGGGGGAACTAATGAAAAACTGTTTTTT. Its translation is CASSLDLQGGTNEKLFF. Drawing the rest from reference TRBV5-5 and TRBJ1-4, the complete variable domain is DAGVTQSPTHLIKTRGQQVTLRCSPISGHKSVSWYQQVLGQGPQFIFQYYEKEERGRGNFPDRFSARQFPNYSSELNVNALLLGDSALYLCASSLDLQGGTNEKLFFGSGTQLSVL.

This chain connects TRBV20-1 to TRBJ2-7; no clear D. Germline CDR1 DFQATT, CDR2 SNEGSKA (reference sequence). CDR3 length: 11 amino acids. V lost 3 bases and J 5 bases, leaving 8 bases between the germline ends. The DNA for the CDR3 is TGCAGTGCTAGGCACCGGGACGAGCAGTACTTC. Residues: CSARHRDEQYF.

The count of this clonotype is one. J is TRBJ2-1 and V is TRBV2; TRBD1 agrees at 7 bases. The V and J ends lost 7 bases and 14 bases, in that order; junction bases with no gene match: 11. Germline CDR1 SNHLY, CDR2 FYNNEI. The CDR3 is made up of 12 amino acids. The CDR3 DNA reads as TGTGCCAGCATTGGAAGGGTTGGGACAGAGTTCTTC. Amino acids: CASIGRVGTEFF.

V and J are TRBV27 and TRBJ1-1; D is perhaps TRBD1 (5 bases). The CDR3 extends over 13 amino acids. Deletions cut 6 bases from V and 5 bases from J, with 13 bases between. Germline V gene lookup returns CDR1 MNHEY and CDR2 SMNVEV (reference sequence). The CDR3 spells CASRGVMGTEAFF. The CDR3 nucleotides are TGTGCCAGCAGAGGGGTCATGGGGACTGAAGCTTTCTTT.

Details on this clonotype: This clone may be a read error of a much larger clone one base away. The chain employs TRBV12-3 or TRBV12-4 and TRBJ2-3, with 8 positions matching TRBD1. The CDR3 is made up of 16 amino acids. V shed 8 bases, J shed 5 bases, and the junction held 15 bases outside the gene matches. The CDR3 loop reads CASCSQGALIVDTQYF. In DNA, the CDR3 is TGTGCCAGCTGTTCCCAGGGGGCACTGATCGTAGATACGCAGTATTTT.

The chain has TRBV4-1 and TRBJ2-3, with D tentatively TRBD1 (5 bases). CDR3 length: 17 amino acids. CDR1 and CDR2 from the germline V gene are MGHRA and YSYEKL. V was cut by 3 bases and J by 2 bases, with 18 bases left in between. CDR3 sequence: CASSHYSGIPVTDTQYF. As DNA, the CDR3 is TGCGCCAGCAGCCACTACTCAGGGATCCCAGTCACAGATACGCAGTATTTT.